This entry lists 10 T cell receptor beta chains sequenced from one sample in a study of CD8+CD57+ T cells in acquired aplastic anemia. Investigators profiled TCR beta VDJ and CDR3 from genomic DNA template. Each CDR3 protein gets one entry after TCRdb re-called the reads with MiXCR. The data hold fewer than 200,000 distinct CDR3 sequences, with roughly 48% observed a single time. Selection for sequencing was limited to patients who had shown CD8+CD57+ cell expansion by flow cytometry. The specimen sequenced was sorted CD4+, CD8+, or CD8+CD57+ T cells (not recorded which) from PBMCs. The receptors come from a human donor with aplastic anemia.

With respect to this clonotype: A much larger clone differs from this one at a single base, so this may be a read error. The rearrangement joins TRBV5-1 to TRBJ1-3; the D is unclear. This CDR3 has 16 amino acids. Trimming removed 1 base from V and 0 bases from J, with 11 bases in between. Germline loops: CDR1 SGHRS, CDR2 YFSETQ. DNA of the CDR3: TGCGCCAGCAGCTTGTCCGGCACCAGCTCTGGAAACACCATATATTTT. Residues: CASSLSGTSSGNTIYF.

This clonotype was counted ten times or more. V gene TRBV19 combines with J gene TRBJ2-3; 8 bases are shared with TRBD1. The CDR3 is 17 amino acids. The V gene end was trimmed by 1 base and the J gene end by 2 bases; junction bases not matched to a gene: 8. Germline CDR1 reads LNHDA; CDR2 reads SQIVND (reference sequence). CDR3 in amino acids: CASSIVLRQGHTDTQYF. CDR3 in DNA: TGTGCCAGTAGTATAGTCCTGAGACAGGGGCACACAGATACGCAGTATTTT.

In regard to this clonotype: Mismatch with germline at one junction end may stem from a read error. The V call is TRBV29-1, the J call TRBJ2-3; D is possibly TRBD2 (5 bases). Germline CDR1 and CDR2: SQVTM and ANQGSEA. The CDR3 is made up of 15 amino acids. The CDR3 DNA follows: TGCAGCGTTCTGGATCTAGACGCTAGCACAGATACGCTGTATTTT. Translation: CSVLDLDASTDTLYF.

Concerning this clonotype: At one boundary the junction diverges from the germline segment, which might be a read error. V usage is TRBV7-2 and J usage is TRBJ2-6, with D perhaps being TRBD1 or TRBD2 (6 bases each). The CDR3 loop spans 13 amino acids. CDR1 is SGHTA and CDR2 is FQGNSA in the germline V gene. In DNA, the CDR3 is TGTGCCAGCAGCTTAGGGGGGGCCCACGTCCTGACTTTC. This translates into CASSLGGAHVLTF.

This clonotype was seen many times. This chain uses TRBV5-1 with TRBJ2-3, with TRBD1 identical over 7 bases. V shed 4 bases, J shed 2 bases, and the junction held 10 bases outside the gene matches. The CDR3 loop spans 16 amino acids. Germline loops: CDR1 SGHRS, CDR2 YFSETQ. CDR3 in DNA: TGCGCCAGCAGCGTAGGAGACAGGGCAAACACAGATACGCAGTATTTT. Encoded protein: CASSVGDRANTDTQYF. The full variable domain, with the rest looked up from reference TRBV5-1 and TRBJ2-3, is KAGVTQTPRYLIKTRGQQVTLSCSPISGHRSVSWYQQTPGQGLQFLFEYFSETQRNKGNFPGRFSGRQFSNSRSEMNVSTLELGDSALYLCASSVGDRANTDTQYFGPGTRLTVL.

The chain has TRBV29-1 and TRBJ1-2, with 9 nucleotides matching TRBD1. Losses at the gene ends were 6 bases for V and 6 bases for J; bases not matched to a gene: 5. Germline loops: CDR1 SQVTM, CDR2 ANQGSEA. The CDR3 has 12 residues. The CDR3 is CSVRTGDNGYTF. The CDR3 coding sequence is TGCAGCGTACGGACAGGGGATAATGGCTACACCTTC.

The J gene is TRBJ1-2, the V gene TRBV29-1, with no clear D. V lost 0 bases and J 4 bases, leaving 15 bases between the germline ends. Germline V CDR1 and CDR2: SQVTM, ANQGSEA. This CDR3 has 15 amino acids. CDR3 sequence: CSVEDHLGRFYGYTF. The CDR3 nucleotides are TGCAGCGTTGAAGATCACCTTGGTCGGTTCTATGGCTACACCTTC.

This chain joins TRBV7-3 and TRBJ2-7, with D possibly TRBD2 on 6 matching bases. Per germline, CDR1 SGHTA and CDR2 FQGTGA. The CDR3 runs 14 residues. V lost 7 bases to trimming and J lost 4 bases, with 17 bases between them. The CDR3 reads CASTLGRGQYEQYF. The CDR3, as DNA: TGTGCCAGCACCCTCGGGAGAGGGCAGTACGAGCAGTACTTC.

The chain couples TRBV7-8 to TRBJ2-1; D unclear. Per the germline V gene, CDR1 is SGHVS and CDR2 is FQNEAQ. V was pared by 1 base and J by 4 bases, with 11 bases between. CDR3 length: 15 amino acids. The CDR3 nucleotides are TGTGCCAGCAGCTTAGGAGGCCCCGGTTACAATGAGCAGTTCTTC. Translated, it gives CASSLGGPGYNEQFF.

This sequence joins TRBV15 and TRBJ1-4, with 8 bases identical to TRBD1. Germline V gene sequence: CDR1 LNHNV, CDR2 YYDKDF (reference sequence). Unmatched junction bases numbered 6, after V lost 7 bases and J lost 5 bases. The CDR3 totals 14 residues. CDR3 sequence: CATKGTGPNEKLFF. The CDR3 DNA reads TGTGCCACCAAGGGGACAGGCCCCAATGAAAAACTGTTTTTT.